This T cell receptor beta chain was profiled in a study of graft-versus-host responses after intestinal transplantation. Study in general: Isolated intestinal, liver-intestinal, or multivisceral transplants were what recipients had. Recipients across the board were started on anti-thymocyte globulin induction, then kept on tacrolimus and steroids for approximately three years.

This clone was counted a single time. What it binds is not known. Germline CDR1 LGHNA, CDR2 YNFKEQ. Trimming stripped 0 bases from V and 6 bases from J, with 15 bases between. The CDR3 contains 16 residues. Study conclusions and caveats: Where graft-donor T cell macrochimerism was present, patients had high graft-versus-host to host-versus-graft clonal ratios in allografts. GvH clones turned up in recipient marrow; some had shown up first in ileum or blood.

Generated by immunoSEQ multiplex PCR, the TCRdb table keeps only in-frame clones and is missing some. The sample lists 100,000 or so clones, 90% to 95% occurring once. This TCR derives from a human donor who received an intestinal transplant. The specimen was unstimulated CD4+ T cells sorted from spleen or lymph node cells, collected before intestinal transplant. The J gene is TRBJ2-1, the V gene TRBV4-2; D is possibly TRBD2 (7 bases). CDR3 coding DNA: TGTGCCAGCAGCCAAGACGAGTGGGGAGGGGGCAATGAGCAGTTCTTC. Translating it yields CASSQDEWGGGNEQFF.